This T cell receptor (beta chain) was documented in a study of blood T cell repertoires in COVID-19. In the study overall: COVID-19 samples collected from the United States, Italy and Spain covered acute and convalescent phases.

This CDR3 is built from 15 residues. The germline CDR1 and CDR2 sequences are LNHDA and SQIVND (reference sequence). The J segment lost 4 bases and the V segment lost 1 base, leaving 1 base of the junction unmatched. In the original processing: For nucleated cells, counts were estimated from reference gene primer amplification. Sequencing was performed with immunoSEQ multiplex PCR; in TCRdb, only in-frame clones are kept and a portion is missing. The DNA gave D and trimming, while V, J and clone size come from that table. The repertoire has approximately 340,000 clones, around four fifths of them found once; the top ten carry under 3%.

The J gene is TRBJ2-1, the V gene TRBV19; TRBD1 agrees at 10 bases. This TCR came from a man aged 25 to 40 with active or convalescent COVID-19. The sample consisted of peripheral blood. CDR3 nucleotides: TGTGCCAGTAGTATAGTGGGACAGGGGTACAATGAGCAGTTCTTC. It is translated as CASSIVGQGYNEQFF.